This TCR beta chain was sequenced in a study of blood T cell repertoires in COVID-19. Study as a whole: Some COVID-19 samples were acute and others convalescent; all came from the United States, Italy and Spain. The analysed material was cDNA or gDNA that came from T cells, B-cell-depleted T cells, or PBMCs.

Profiling relied on immunoSEQ multiplex PCR, and the TCRdb table lists in-frame clones only, not all of them. The sample has roughly 190,000 clones, around 82% seen once. Sequenced material: peripheral blood. This TCR was recovered from a man aged 50 to 60 with active or convalescent COVID-19.

The CDR3, as DNA: TGTGCCATCAGTGACCGAGAGAGCAATGAGCAGTTCTTC. This encodes CAISDRESNEQFF. This sequence joins TRBV10-3 and TRBJ2-1; D is unresolved. Germline assignment: CDR1 ENHRY and CDR2 SYGVKD. The CDR3 extends over 13 amino acids. Trimming removed 3 bases at V and 6 bases at J, with 9 bases between.